Below, 21 T cell receptor beta chains from the same sample are listed, as sequenced in a study of T cell repertoires in cytomegalovirus infection (dated 2019 in TCRdb). Per the publication, the treatment or condition label means: in vitro stimulation with specific CMV peptide epitopes to enrich CMV-specific T cells. Sequencing took place on an Illumina HiSeq 1500. TCRdb's own reprocessing of the public reads used fastp at Q25 and MiXCR and kept productive beta chains. Identical CDR3 protein sequences are pooled into one entry, listed with their most common genes and DNA. This sample comprises about 920,000 distinct CDR3 sequences, about 33% of them detected only once. The top ten constitute around an eighth of the sample. The antigens for these receptors are not known. The sequencing here drew on cultured CD8+ T cells from PBMCs, taken from culture after CMV antigen stimulation. The receptor set was obtained from a human donor in good health (CMV status not recorded). Some clones in this sample may be carry-over from other donors' samples.

CDR3 loop: CASSQGGLDEQFF. In nucleotides, the CDR3 is TGCGCCAGCAGCCAAGGAGGACTTGATGAGCAGTTCTTC. This chain connects TRBV4-1 to TRBJ2-1, with D possibly matching TRBD2 (5 bases). With 1 base removed from V and 8 bases from J, the gap between germline ends came to 9 bases. The germline V gene has CDR1 MGHRA and CDR2 YSYEKL. The CDR3 consists of 13 residues.

There are a few counts of this clonotype. The V and J genes are TRBV7-3 and TRBJ1-1; a weak D match, TRBD1 (5 bases). From germline, CDR1 is SGHTA and CDR2 FQGTGA. The CDR3 has 15 amino acids. V shed 0 bases and J shed 2 bases, with 10 bases lying between them. The DNA of the CDR3 is TGTGCCAGCAGCTTAACTGTGGGGCCTAACACTGAAGCTTTCTTT. Protein sequence: CASSLTVGPNTEAFF. Full variable domain (rest looked up from reference TRBV7-3 and TRBJ1-1): GAGVSQTPSNKVTEKGKYVELRCDPISGHTALYWYRQSLGQGPEFLIYFQGTGAADDSGLPNDRFFAVRPEGSVSTLKIQRTERGDSAVYLCASSLTVGPNTEAFFGQGTRLTVV.

About this clonotype: It may be a read error: a sequence one base away is much more abundant. This chain uses TRBV7-9 with TRBJ2-7; 7 nucleotides match TRBD2. Germline CDR1 is SEHNR and CDR2 is FQNEAQ (reference sequence). CDR3 length: 17 residues. The DNA of the CDR3 is TGTGCCGGCAGCTCCAGCCTGACGACTAGCAGACCCTACGAGCAGTACTTC. Its translation: CAGSSSLTTSRPYEQYF.

Only a few counts were recorded for this clonotype. The chain joins TRBV28 to TRBJ1-5; the match to TRBD1 covers 11 bases. The CDR3 sequence is 16 residues long. With V trimmed by 6 bases and J by 5 bases, 9 bases remained unmatched. Germline assignment: CDR1 MDHEN and CDR2 SYDVKM. In nucleotides, the CDR3 is TGTGCCAGCAGGCCCCGGACAGGGGGCGCTTATCAGCCCCAGCATTTT. It is translated as CASRPRTGGAYQPQHF.

Comment on this clonotype: A single base separates this from a much larger clone, so it may be a read error. The chain combines TRBV15 with TRBJ1-6; perhaps TRBD1 as D (6 bases). This CDR3 has 17 residues. V lost 0 bases, J lost 3 bases, and 12 bases lay in between. Germline values: CDR1 LNHNV, CDR2 YYDKDF (reference sequence). This chain's CDR3 is CATSRDMTGHYNSPLHF. CDR3 in DNA: TGTGCCACCAGCAGAGATATGACAGGTCACTATAATTCACCCCTCCACTTT.

A few counts support this clonotype. The J gene is TRBJ2-7, the V gene TRBV27; D is perhaps TRBD1 or TRBD2 (5 bases each). The CDR3 consists of 14 residues. Per germline, CDR1 MNHEY and CDR2 SMNVEV (reference sequence). V lost 6 bases to trimming and J lost 6 bases, with 18 bases between them. CDR3 sequence reads: CASSLKGGGAEQYF. As DNA, the CDR3 is TGTGCCAGCAGCCTTAAGGGTGGGGGTGCCGAGCAGTACTTC.

This chain links TRBV12-3 or TRBV12-4 with TRBJ2-7, with 10 bases aligning to TRBD2. CDR3 size: 14 residues. Trimming took 1 base from V and 7 from J; bases not matched to a gene: 4. The CDR3 nucleotides read TGTGCCAGCAGTTTAGTAGCGGGGGGCGTAGAGCAGTACTTC. The encoded protein is CASSLVAGGVEQYF.

This clonotype was seen more than once but under ten times. This sequence joins TRBV7-9 and TRBJ2-7; D gene unclear. V lost 1 base to trimming and J lost 4 bases, with 11 bases between them. The CDR3 spans 14 residues. Germline lookup yields CDR1 SEHNR and CDR2 FQNEAQ (reference sequence). The DNA of the CDR3 is TGTGCCAGCAGCTTAGACGAGTATCGATACGAGCAGTACGTC. This codes for CASSLDEYRYEQYV.

The genes are TRBV28 and TRBJ1-1, with TRBD1 identical over 9 bases. The CDR3 is 14 amino acids. From germline, CDR1 is MDHEN and CDR2 SYDVKM. V was pared by 3 bases and J by 6 bases, with 5 bases of the junction left unmatched. The CDR3 loop is CASSFYRGHPEAFF. Here the CDR3 DNA reads TGTGCCAGCAGTTTTTACAGGGGGCACCCTGAAGCTTTCTTT. Full variable domain (missing parts from reference TRBV28 and TRBJ1-1): DVKVTQSSRYLVKRTGEKVFLECVQDMDHENMFWYRQDPGLGLRLIYFSYDVKMKEKGDIPEGYSVSREKKERFSLILESASTNQTSMYLCASSFYRGHPEAFFGQGTRLTVV.

This clonotype was picked up a small number of times. The rearrangement uses TRBV19 and TRBJ2-5, with D perhaps matching TRBD1 (5 bases). The CDR3 is 14 residues long. V lost 5 bases, J lost 2 bases, and 12 bases lay in between. Germline CDR1 is LNHDA and CDR2 is SQIVND (reference sequence). CDR3 region: CASSPPGWQETQYF. In DNA form, the CDR3 reads TGTGCCAGTAGTCCACCAGGGTGGCAAGAGACCCAGTACTTC.

This clonotype was seen only a few times. The chain recombines TRBV10-3 with TRBJ2-7; D is tentatively TRBD1 or TRBD2 (5 bases each). Germline values: CDR1 ENHRY, CDR2 SYGVKD. Trimming pared 8 bases from V and 0 bases from J, leaving 11 bases between. The CDR3 has 13 residues. This chain's CDR3 is CAIRSGSSYEQYV. As DNA, the CDR3 is TGTGCCATCCGTTCAGGGAGCTCCTACGAGCAGTACGTC.

The sample holds a few counts of this clonotype. In DNA form, the CDR3 reads TGTGCCAGCAGTCTGACTAGCGGGGTTAGGAACACCGGGGAGCTGTTTTTT. This translates into CASSLTSGVRNTGELFF. The V call is TRBV7-3, the J call TRBJ2-2, with TRBD2 identical over 11 bases. This CDR3 region has 17 residues. From germline, CDR1 is SGHTA and CDR2 FQGTGA. V lost 6 bases, J lost 1 base, and 7 bases stayed unmatched. The variable domain in full, with the rest retrieved from reference TRBV7-3 and TRBJ2-2, is GAGVSQTPSNKVTEKGKYVELRCDPISGHTALYWYRQSLGQGPEFLIYFQGTGAADDSGLPNDRFFAVRPEGSVSTLKIQRTERGDSAVYLCASSLTSGVRNTGELFFGEGSRLTVL.

The chain employs TRBV12-3 or TRBV12-4 and TRBJ2-4; D unresolved. The CDR3 spans 15 residues. V lost 3 bases to trimming and J lost 2 bases, with 11 bases between them. The CDR3 sequence is CASSFGISTKNIQYF. The CDR3 region has the DNA TGTGCCAGCAGTTTTGGGATATCGACCAAAAACATTCAGTACTTC.

This clonotype showed up many times. This chain uses TRBV7-6 with TRBJ2-5; 7 bases match TRBD1. Losses at the gene ends were 3 bases for V and 4 bases for J; bases not matched to a gene: 2. This CDR3 is built from 13 residues. CDR1 and CDR2 from the germline V gene are SGHVS and FNYEAQ. The CDR3 nucleotides read TGTGCCAGCAGCTTCGGGACAGTAGAGACCCAGTACTTC. Translated, it gives CASSFGTVETQYF.

The table lists this clonotype with many counts. The chain has TRBV15 and TRBJ1-6; 9 bases are shared with TRBD1. CDR1 and CDR2 (germline): LNHNV, YYDKDF (reference sequence). Trimming at V came to 0 bases and at J to 6 bases, leaving 9 bases not matched to a gene. The CDR3 extends over 18 amino acids. CDR3 DNA sequence: TGTGCCACCAGCAGAGATGGTGGGGGGACAGGGATTAATTCACCCCTCCACTTT. The encoded protein is CATSRDGGGTGINSPLHF.

The V call is TRBV3-1, the J call TRBJ1-2; D remains ambiguous. Trimming took 2 bases from V and 3 from J, leaving 13 bases between them. Germline CDR1 is LGHDT and CDR2 is YNNKEL (reference sequence). CDR3 length: 15 amino acids. CDR3: CASSQLLQSDYGYTF. The CDR3 DNA sequence: TGTGCCAGCAGCCAACTGTTACAGAGTGACTATGGCTACACCTTC.

This clonotype was counted a few times. The genes are TRBV9 and TRBJ2-3, with 11 nucleotides matching TRBD2. Germline-derived CDR1 and CDR2 are SGDLS and YYNGEE. CDR3 length: 14 residues. V lost 4 bases to trimming and J lost 5 bases; unmatched junction nucleotides: 3. CDR3 bases: TGTGCCAGCAGCAGTACTAGCGGGGGAGATACGCAGTATTTT. The encoded protein is CASSSTSGGDTQYF. Full variable domain (missing parts from reference TRBV9 and TRBJ2-3): DSGVTQTPKHLITATGQRVTLRCSPRSGDLSVYWYQQSLDQGLQFLIQYYNGEERAKGNILERFSAQQFPDLHSELNLSSLELGDSALYFCASSSTSGGDTQYFGPGTRLTVL.

The chain has TRBV7-4 and TRBJ2-5; D possibly uses TRBD1 or TRBD2 (5 bases each). The CDR3 is made up of 16 amino acids. Per the germline V gene, CDR1 is SGHVT and CDR2 is SQSDAQ. V was shortened by 2 bases and J by 2 bases, with 15 bases between the two germline ends. CDR3 protein: CASSLSFRDPQETQYF. CDR3 bases: TGTGCCAGCAGCTTAAGTTTTAGGGACCCACAAGAGACCCAGTACTTC.

This clonotype came up a few times. V gene TRBV2 combines with J gene TRBJ2-1; TRBD2 aligns across 10 bases. Germline V CDR1 and CDR2: SNHLY, FYNNEI. The V segment lost 3 bases and the J segment 7 bases; nucleotides outside the gene matches: 9. CDR3 size: 16 residues. In DNA, the CDR3 is TGTGCCAGCAGTGAGTTAGCGGGGGGCGAGTGGAATGAGCAGTTCTTC. It translates to CASSELAGGEWNEQFF.

This clonotype was picked up one time. The chain joins TRBV7-4 to TRBJ2-5; possible D gene TRBD2, 6 bases. Per germline, CDR1 SGHVT and CDR2 SQSDAQ. This CDR3 comprises 15 residues. The ends were cut back, 5 bases at V and 1 base at J, with 14 bases in the middle. As DNA, the CDR3 is TGTGCCAGCAGCAGCTTTGGGGGGAGCCAAGAGACCCAGTACTTC. It encodes CASSSFGGSQETQYF.

V gene TRBV28 combines with J gene TRBJ1-1, with D uncertain. The germline V gene has CDR1 MDHEN and CDR2 SYDVKM. The V end was cut by 3 bases, the J end by 0 bases, with 11 bases between. This CDR3 contains 15 residues. The CDR3 DNA follows: TGTGCCAGCAGTTTCGAGGAGACTTTGAACACTGAAGCTTTCTTT. Encoded protein: CASSFEETLNTEAFF.